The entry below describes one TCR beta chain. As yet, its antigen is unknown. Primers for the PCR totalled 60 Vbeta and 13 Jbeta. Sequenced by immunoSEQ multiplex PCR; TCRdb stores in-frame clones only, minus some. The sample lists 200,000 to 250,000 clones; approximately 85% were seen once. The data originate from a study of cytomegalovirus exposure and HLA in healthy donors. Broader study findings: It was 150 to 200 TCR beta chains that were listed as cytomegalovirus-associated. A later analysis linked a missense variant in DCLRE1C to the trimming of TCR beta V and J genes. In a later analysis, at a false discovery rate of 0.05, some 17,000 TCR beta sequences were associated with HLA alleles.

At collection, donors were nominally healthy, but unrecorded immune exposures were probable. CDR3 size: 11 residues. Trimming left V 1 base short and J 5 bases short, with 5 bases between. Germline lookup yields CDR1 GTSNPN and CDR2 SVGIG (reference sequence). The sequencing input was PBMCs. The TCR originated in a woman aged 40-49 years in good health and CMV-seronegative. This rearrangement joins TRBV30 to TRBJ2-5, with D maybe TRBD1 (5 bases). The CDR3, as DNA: TGTGCCTGGAGTGGGGGCGAGACCCAGTACTTC. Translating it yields CAWSGGETQYF.